These 16 T cell receptor beta chains came from one sample sequenced in a study of early T cells in non-severe SARS-CoV-2 infection. TCRdb re-called the 5' RACE reads with MiXCR, one entry per CDR3 protein. The table lists roughly 50,000 distinct CDR3 sequences, around 8% of them singletons. Sequencing input: whole blood. The receptors were sampled from an adult who was a healthcare worker with PCR-confirmed SARS-CoV-2 infection or an uninfected control (not recorded which).

The V and J genes are TRBV3-1 and TRBJ1-1; 7 nucleotides line up with TRBD1. Germline values: CDR1 LGHDT, CDR2 YNNKEL (reference sequence). The J segment lost 5 bases and the V segment lost 1 base, leaving 4 bases of the junction unmatched. The CDR3 is 14 amino acids. The CDR3 nucleotides are TGTGCCAGCAGCCAAGGAAGGGGGCGGACTGAAGCTTTCTTT. Protein sequence: CASSQGRGRTEAFF.

This clonotype was picked up many times. The V and J genes are TRBV7-2 and TRBJ2-4; 10 nucleotides align to TRBD1. CDR3 length: 13 residues. J lost 7 bases, V lost 5 bases, and 2 bases had no gene match. Germline values: CDR1 SGHTA, CDR2 FQGNSA. CDR3 sequence: CASSTDRGNIQYF. In DNA form, the CDR3 reads TGTGCCAGCAGCACGGACAGGGGGAACATTCAGTACTTC.

As regards this clonotype: This may stem from a read error, because a much larger clone lies one nucleotide away. CDR3 sequence (DNA): TGTGCCAGCAAAGGGAACACCGGGGAGCTGCTTTTT. This codes for CASKGNTGELLF. The J gene is TRBJ2-2, the V gene TRBV2, with a possible D match to TRBD2 (5 bases). Germline CDR1 SNHLY, CDR2 FYNNEI. The CDR3 contains 12 residues.

This clonotype was counted ten times or more. The CDR3 loop reads CASSSSRGRAHEQYF. CDR3 DNA sequence: TGTGCCAGCAGCTCCTCGAGGGGCAGGGCCCACGAGCAGTACTTC. The chain is built from TRBV7-2 and TRBJ2-7; D possibly matches TRBD1 or TRBD2 (5 bases each). The CDR3 runs to 15 residues. The germline V gene encodes CDR1 SGHTA and CDR2 FQGNSA. V lost 4 bases and J lost 5, with 18 bases in between. Filled out from reference TRBV7-2 and TRBJ2-7, the complete variable domain reads GAGVSQSPSNKVTEKGKDVELRCDPISGHTALYWYRQSLGQGLEFLIYFQGNSAPDKSGLPSDRFSAERTGGSVSTLTIQRTQQEDSAVYLCASSSSRGRAHEQYFGPGTRLTVT.

Ten or more counts support this clonotype. This chain uses TRBV20-1 with TRBJ2-7, with D tentatively TRBD1 or TRBD2 (5 bases each). CDR1 is DFQATT and CDR2 is SNEGSKA in the germline V gene (reference sequence). Trimming took 6 bases from V and 0 from J, leaving 15 bases between them. There are 14 residues in the CDR3. The CDR3 nucleotides read TGCAGTGCCTCAACCGGGGCCAACTCCTACGAGCAGTACTTC. It specifies CSASTGANSYEQYF.

The sample holds many counts of this clonotype. This chain uses TRBV9 with TRBJ2-1, with TRBD2 matching over 9 bases. The J segment lost 6 bases and the V segment lost 0 bases, leaving 7 bases of the junction unmatched. This CDR3 is built from 16 residues. Germline V CDR1 and CDR2: SGDLS, YYNGEE. The CDR3 region has the DNA TGTGCCAGCAGCGTAGTCGGTAGCGGGAGCTTCAATGAGCAGTTCTTC. Translation: CASSVVGSGSFNEQFF.

This clonotype was recorded at least ten times. This sequence joins TRBV7-9 and TRBJ2-1; 7 bases map to TRBD1. Unmatched junction bases numbered 4, after V lost 1 base and J lost 4 bases. The CDR3 spans 15 residues. The germline V gene has CDR1 SEHNR and CDR2 FQNEAQ (reference sequence). The chain's CDR3 is CASSLEGAFYNEQFF. As DNA, the CDR3 is TGTGCCAGCAGCTTAGAGGGGGCTTTTTACAATGAGCAGTTCTTC.

There are a few counts of this clonotype. This rearrangement joins TRBV3-1 to TRBJ1-5, with D possibly matching TRBD1 (6 bases). CDR3 size: 15 residues. The germline V and J ends were trimmed by 1 base and 5 bases, with 12 bases remaining between them. Germline V lookup: CDR1 LGHDT, CDR2 YNNKEL (reference sequence). CDR3 sequence: CASSQGGQFYQPQHF. The CDR3 region has the DNA TGTGCCAGCAGCCAAGGAGGACAGTTTTATCAGCCCCAGCATTTT.

The V and J genes are TRBV5-1 and TRBJ1-3; D perhaps matches TRBD1 (5 bases). Trimming took 0 bases from V and 1 from J, leaving 11 bases between them. Germline CDR1 reads SGHRS; CDR2 reads YFSETQ. The CDR3 runs to 16 residues. The CDR3 here is CASSLVGGRSGNTIYF. CDR3 nucleotides: TGCGCCAGCAGCTTGGTGGGGGGAAGGTCTGGAAACACCATATATTTT.

In this sample, this clonotype turned up a few times. The V and J genes are TRBV7-3 and TRBJ2-1, with D maybe TRBD2 (6 bases). The V and J ends lost 5 bases and 7 bases respectively, with 12 bases between them. There are 13 residues in the CDR3. Germline CDR1 SGHTA, CDR2 FQGTGA. DNA for the CDR3: TGTGCCAGCAGCCCGTACAGCGGGAATGAGCAGTTCTTC. This codes for CASSPYSGNEQFF.

This clonotype was seen a few times. The chain carries TRBV24-1 and TRBJ1-5; D is perhaps TRBD1 (5 bases). Trimming removed 4 bases at V and 12 bases at J, with 18 bases between. Germline CDR1 KGHDR, CDR2 SFDVKD. The CDR3 sequence is 14 residues long. The CDR3: CATSDPLDSPGQHF. In DNA, the CDR3 is TGTGCCACCAGTGACCCCCTCGACAGCCCGGGCCAGCATTTT.

This sequence joins TRBV4-1 and TRBJ2-1; D is perhaps TRBD2 (5 bases). CDR1 is MGHRA, CDR2 YSYEKL, per germline. The CDR3 extends over 15 amino acids. V was shortened by 0 bases and J by 0 bases, with 6 bases between the two germline ends. This CDR3 reads CASSQDGSSYNEQFF. CDR3 DNA sequence: TGCGCCAGCAGCCAAGATGGGAGCTCCTACAATGAGCAGTTCTTC.

V gene TRBV28 combines with J gene TRBJ2-1; D is unclear. The germline CDR1 and CDR2 sequences are MDHEN and SYDVKM. The CDR3 has 14 residues. The V end was cut by 3 bases, the J end by 5 bases, with 11 bases between. The CDR3 DNA sequence: TGTGCCAGCAGTTTTATAGGTCAAAACAATGAGCAGTTCTTC. Amino acids: CASSFIGQNNEQFF.

The chain employs TRBV12-5 and TRBJ1-2, with 8 bases aligning to TRBD1. The CDR3 is 15 amino acids. CDR1 is LGHNT, CDR2 FRNRAP, per germline. V gave up 3 bases and J gave up 0 bases; unmatched junction bases: 3. Here the CDR3 DNA reads TGTGCTAGTGGTTTCCGGGACAGGACTAACTATGGCTACACCTTC. As protein: CASGFRDRTNYGYTF.

This clonotype was observed a handful of times. The V call is TRBV20-1, the J call TRBJ2-7; TRBD1 aligns across 8 bases. Germline V CDR1 and CDR2: DFQATT, SNEGSKA (reference sequence). J gave up 6 bases and V 6 bases, and 10 bases lay outside the gene matches. The CDR3 is 13 residues long. The CDR3 DNA follows: TGCAGTGCCCCCGGGACAGGTATAACCGAGCAGTACTTC. This codes for CSAPGTGITEQYF.

This chain joins TRBV18 and TRBJ1-1; maybe TRBD1 (6 bases). The CDR3 length is 15 residues. Trimming took 5 bases from V and 3 from J, leaving 16 bases between them. CDR1 and CDR2 (germline): KGHSH, LQKENI. The CDR3 here is CASSTTGRGDTEAFF. The DNA for the CDR3 is TGTGCCAGCTCAACTACAGGGAGGGGGGACACTGAAGCTTTCTTT.